These T cell receptor beta chains were read from a single sample in a study of blood T cell repertoires in COVID-19. Here immunoSEQ multiplex PCR was the method, and the copy in TCRdb shows in-frame clones only, minus some. The table lists 200,000 to 250,000 clones, around four fifths of them singletons. Sequencing used peripheral blood. The receptor source for this set is an older woman with COVID-19, enrolled during active disease. The CDR3 runs from the conserved cysteine through the conserved F or W. The order of the fields is clone size, D gene, V gene, J gene, CDR3 protein, CDR3 DNA. A D gene is named only where the DNA matches it firmly. Rows may omit the clone size; those that give it use once, few, many or a size class.

clone size: -
D gene: TRBD2
V gene: TRBV20-1
J gene: TRBJ2-1
CDR3 protein: CSASGTRSGSSYNEQFF
CDR3 DNA: TGCAGTGCTAGTGGTACGAGAAGCGGGAGTAGTTACAATGAGCAGTTCTTC

clone size: -
D gene: TRBD1
V gene: TRBV7-2
J gene: TRBJ1-4
CDR3 protein: CASSSRQGGTNEKLFF
CDR3 DNA: TGTGCCAGCAGCTCTCGACAGGGGGGGACTAATGAAAAACTGTTTTTT

clone size: -
D gene: TRBD2
V gene: TRBV27
J gene: TRBJ2-5
CDR3 protein: CASSSRPGLAGEVETQYF
CDR3 DNA: TGTGCCAGCAGTTCCCGACCGGGACTAGCGGGAGAGGTAGAGACCCAGTACTTC

clone size: -
D gene: TRBD1
V gene: TRBV7-8
J gene: TRBJ2-7
CDR3 protein: CASSPRQGFYEQYF
CDR3 DNA: TGTGCCAGCAGCCCCAGACAGGGATTCTACGAGCAGTACTTC

clone size: -
D gene: TRBD2
V gene: TRBV6-1
J gene: TRBJ2-7
CDR3 protein: CASSAGLAGLSYEQYF
CDR3 DNA: TGTGCCAGCAGTGCGGGACTAGCGGGCCTCTCCTACGAGCAGTACTTC

clone size: once
D gene: -
V gene: TRBV28
J gene: TRBJ1-5
CDR3 protein: CASSLPARGGSNQPQHF
CDR3 DNA: TGTGCCAGCAGTTTACCGGCTCGAGGAGGTAGCAATCAGCCCCAGCATTTT

clone size: -
D gene: -
V gene: TRBV6-2/TRBV6-3
J gene: TRBJ1-2
CDR3 protein: CASSPRTARSYTF
CDR3 DNA: TGTGCCAGCAGCCCTCGGACAGCCAGGTCCTACACCTTC

clone size: -
D gene: -
V gene: TRBV4-1
J gene: TRBJ2-7
CDR3 protein: CASSQETGYEQYF
CDR3 DNA: TGCGCCAGCAGCCAAGAGACAGGCTACGAGCAGTACTTC

clone size: -
D gene: -
V gene: TRBV7-9
J gene: TRBJ2-7
CDR3 protein: CASSLDASNEQYF
CDR3 DNA: TGTGCCAGCAGCTTAGATGCTAGCAACGAGCAGTACTTC

clone size: -
D gene: -
V gene: TRBV5-6
J gene: TRBJ1-5
CDR3 protein: CASSLGADQPQHF
CDR3 DNA: TGTGCCAGCAGCCTGGGGGCAGATCAGCCCCAGCATTTT

clone size: -
D gene: -
V gene: TRBV6-5
J gene: TRBJ2-6
CDR3 protein: CASRRMSSGANVLTF
CDR3 DNA: TGTGCCAGCAGACGAATGAGCTCTGGGGCCAACGTCCTGACTTTC

clone size: -
D gene: -
V gene: TRBV24-1
J gene: TRBJ2-2
CDR3 protein: CATSGAAVGELFF
CDR3 DNA: TGTGCCACCAGTGGCGCAGCGGTCGGGGAGCTGTTTTTT

clone size: -
D gene: TRBD1
V gene: TRBV9
J gene: TRBJ2-1
CDR3 protein: CASSAPGTGGLSNEQFF
CDR3 DNA: TGTGCCAGCAGCGCCCCCGGGACAGGTGGTTTGAGCAATGAGCAGTTCTTC

clone size: -
D gene: TRBD2
V gene: TRBV7-2
J gene: TRBJ2-5
CDR3 protein: CASSSSGRTRYQETQYF
CDR3 DNA: TGTGCCAGCAGCTCAAGCGGGAGGACCCGGTACCAAGAGACCCAGTACTTC

clone size: -
D gene: TRBD2
V gene: TRBV11-3
J gene: TRBJ2-1
CDR3 protein: CASSLALAGVNEQFF
CDR3 DNA: TGTGCCAGCAGCTTAGCACTAGCGGGAGTCAATGAGCAGTTCTTC

clone size: -
D gene: -
V gene: TRBV4-1
J gene: TRBJ1-3
CDR3 protein: CASSPYRDLSGNTIYF
CDR3 DNA: TGCGCCAGCAGCCCATACCGGGATCTCTCTGGAAACACCATATATTTT

clone size: -
D gene: -
V gene: TRBV7-2
J gene: TRBJ1-1
CDR3 protein: CASSVREFTEAFF
CDR3 DNA: TGTGCCAGCAGCGTCAGGGAATTCACTGAAGCTTTCTTT

clone size: -
D gene: TRBD1
V gene: TRBV6-5
J gene: TRBJ1-1
CDR3 protein: CASSSGQGASEAFF
CDR3 DNA: TGTGCCAGCAGTTCCGGACAGGGGGCTTCTGAAGCTTTCTTT

clone size: -
D gene: -
V gene: TRBV5-1
J gene: TRBJ1-3
CDR3 protein: CASSFQAQGSGNTIYF
CDR3 DNA: TGCGCCAGCAGCTTCCAAGCACAGGGCTCTGGAAACACCATATATTTT

clone size: -
D gene: -
V gene: TRBV28
J gene: TRBJ2-7
CDR3 protein: CASSEEEYEQYF
CDR3 DNA: TGTGCCAGCAGTGAGGAGGAGTACGAGCAGTACTTC

clone size: -
D gene: -
V gene: TRBV27
J gene: TRBJ2-3
CDR3 protein: CASSLSIMATDTQYF
CDR3 DNA: TGTGCCAGCAGTTTATCAATAATGGCCACAGATACGCAGTATTTT

clone size: -
D gene: TRBD1
V gene: TRBV11-2
J gene: TRBJ1-2
CDR3 protein: CASSLGGQGGYTF
CDR3 DNA: TGTGCCAGCAGCTTAGGAGGACAGGGAGGCTACACCTTC

clone size: once
D gene: TRBD1
V gene: TRBV5-4
J gene: TRBJ1-2
CDR3 protein: CASSQGGDRGLAGYTF
CDR3 DNA: TGTGCCAGCAGCCAAGGGGGGGACAGGGGGCTGGCTGGCTACACCTTC